Following are 28 T cell receptor beta chains from one sample sequenced in a study of response to subunit inactivated influenza vaccine. Each CDR3 protein is one row after TCRdb ran MiXCR on the RT-PCR reads. The sample holds about 160,000 distinct CDR3 sequences; around 9.9% are singletons and the top ten take about an eighth. Sequenced material: non-naive T cells sorted from PBMCs, taken 45 days after vaccination. These receptors were taken from a man aged 50 or older who received an inactivated influenza vaccine.

This clonotype was seen at least ten times. The chain uses TRBV7-3 and TRBJ1-6; D possibly corresponds to TRBD1 (6 bases). CDR1 is SGHTA and CDR2 is FQGTGA in the germline V gene. The CDR3 extends over 16 amino acids. V was cut by 6 bases and J by 9 bases, with 21 bases left in between. CDR3 sequence: CASSTGTTVIGSPLHF. CDR3 bases: TGTGCCAGCAGTACCGGGACAACAGTAATCGGTTCACCCCTCCACTTT.

This clonotype was seen only a few times. V usage is TRBV28 and J usage is TRBJ1-4; possibly TRBD1 for D (5 bases). The ends were cut back, 6 bases at V and 0 bases at J, with 8 bases in the middle. Germline CDR1 is MDHEN and CDR2 is SYDVKM. This CDR3 has 14 amino acids. In nucleotides, the CDR3 is TGTGCCAGCAGACCACAGGCAACTAATGAAAAACTGTTTTTT. Translating gives CASRPQATNEKLFF.

The gene calls are TRBV11-2 and TRBJ2-2; TRBD1 is a possible D gene (6 bases). From germline, CDR1 is SGHAT and CDR2 FQNNGV. There are 15 residues in the CDR3. The ends were cut back, 3 bases at V and 4 bases at J, with 12 bases in the middle. Here the CDR3 reads CASSFASGATGELFF. CDR3 in DNA: TGTGCCAGCAGCTTTGCCTCAGGGGCCACCGGGGAGCTGTTTTTT.

The V and J genes are TRBV6-2 or TRBV6-3 and TRBJ2-3; the match to TRBD1 covers 8 bases. The V gene's germline CDR1 is MNHEY and CDR2 SVGEGT. V lost 7 bases, J lost 2 bases, and 8 bases stayed unmatched. CDR3 length: 15 residues. CDR3 region: CASTHRDRTTDTQYF. The DNA for the CDR3 is TGTGCCAGCACCCACCGGGACAGGACCACAGATACGCAGTATTTT.

Concerning this clonotype: Possible read error: a much larger clone is one base away. The J gene is TRBJ1-6, the V gene TRBV12-3 or TRBV12-4, with a possible D match to TRBD1 (6 bases). The CDR3 runs 13 residues. Trimming took off 6 bases at V and 12 bases at J, with 15 bases between the two ends. In DNA, the CDR3 is TGTGCCAGCAGACCTTACAGGGATTTACCCCTCCACTTT. Its protein product is CASRPYRDLPLHF.

This chain joins TRBV5-1 and TRBJ2-7; 10 bases agree with TRBD1. The CDR3 sequence is 15 residues long. V lost 0 bases to trimming and J lost 7 bases; unmatched junction nucleotides: 7. Per the germline V gene, CDR1 is SGHRS and CDR2 is YFSETQ. CDR3 sequence: CASSLAGTGAGEQYF. Written as DNA, the CDR3 is TGCGCCAGCAGCTTGGCCGGGACAGGGGCCGGTGAGCAGTACTTC. Together with reference TRBV5-1 and TRBJ2-7, the CDR3 gives the full variable domain: KAGVTQTPRYLIKTRGQQVTLSCSPISGHRSVSWYQQTPGQGLQFLFEYFSETQRNKGNFPGRFSGRQFSNSRSEMNVSTLELGDSALYLCASSLAGTGAGEQYFGPGTRLTVT.

The V and J genes are TRBV7-2 and TRBJ2-3; D perhaps matches TRBD2 (6 bases). Germline CDR1 reads SGHTA; CDR2 reads FQGNSA. The CDR3 loop spans 15 amino acids. The germline V and J ends were trimmed by 5 bases and 7 bases, with 19 bases remaining between them. CDR3 sequence (DNA): TGTGCCAGCAGCCCGCAGGGTGGGGGACTGTATACGCAGTATTTT. Its protein is CASSPQGGGLYTQYF.

This clonotype was seen only a few times. This chain links TRBV11-2 with TRBJ2-1; 10 bases agree with TRBD2. This CDR3 region has 16 residues. CDR1 is SGHAT and CDR2 is FQNNGV in the germline V gene. Losses at the gene ends were 2 bases for V and 4 bases for J; bases not matched to a gene: 5. As DNA, the CDR3 is TGTGCCAGCAGCTTAAAACTAGCGGGGAAGTACAATGAGCAGTTCTTC. Its protein is CASSLKLAGKYNEQFF.

The V and J genes are TRBV4-2 and TRBJ1-2; perhaps TRBD1 as D (5 bases). V was pared by 0 bases and J by 6 bases, with 8 bases between. Germline-derived CDR1 and CDR2 are LGHNA and YNFKEQ. This CDR3 region has 13 residues. As DNA, the CDR3 is TGTGCCAGCAGCCAAGAAAGGGGAAATGGCTACACCTTC. It codes for CASSQERGNGYTF.

The chain links TRBV6-2 or TRBV6-3 to TRBJ1-1, with D uncertain. Germline CDR1 reads MNHEY; CDR2 reads SVGEGT. The length of the CDR3 is 17 residues. Trimming left V 2 bases short and J 0 bases short, with 16 bases between. CDR3 nucleotide sequence: TGTGCCAGCAGTTACGGACCCATTAATCCTATGAACACTGAAGCTTTCTTT. Translation gives CASSYGPINPMNTEAFF.

The chain combines TRBV5-5 with TRBJ2-3; possibly TRBD2 for D (6 bases). The germline V gene encodes CDR1 SGHKS and CDR2 YYEKEE (reference sequence). The CDR3 consists of 16 residues. V gave up 0 bases and J gave up 2 bases, with 13 bases separating them. The CDR3 spells CASSLGAGTITDTQYF. CDR3 coding DNA: TGTGCCAGCAGCTTGGGGGCGGGGACCATCACAGATACGCAGTATTTT.

This clonotype was seen ten or more times. The chain combines TRBV15 with TRBJ2-5; 11 bases line up with TRBD1. J lost 4 bases, V lost 1 base, and 5 bases had no gene match. Germline CDR1 and CDR2: LNHNV and YYDKDF (reference sequence). The CDR3 loop spans 16 amino acids. The CDR3, as DNA: TGTGCCACCAGCAGAGTAAGAGGGACAGGGGGAGAGACCCAGTACTTC. Amino acids: CATSRVRGTGGETQYF.

The chain uses TRBV30 and TRBJ2-3; 8 bases map to TRBD2. Germline V lookup: CDR1 GTSNPN, CDR2 SVGIG (reference sequence). CDR3 length: 13 amino acids. V lost 7 bases to trimming and J lost 5 bases; unmatched junction nucleotides: 8. The chain's CDR3 is CAYRGLVGDTQYF. CDR3 nucleotides: TGTGCCTACCGGGGACTAGTGGGAGATACGCAGTATTTT. Based on the CDR3 plus reference TRBV30 and TRBJ2-3, the full variable domain is SQTIHQWPATLVQPVGSPLSLECTVEGTSNPNLYWYRQAAGRGLQLLFYSVGIGQISSEVPQNLSASRPQDRQFILSSKKLLLSDSGFYLCAYRGLVGDTQYFGPGTRLTVL.

The chain links TRBV15 to TRBJ2-1; 8 positions match TRBD2. This CDR3 contains 15 residues. V dropped 3 bases and J dropped 6; count of bases not matched to a gene: 7. Germline V gene lookup returns CDR1 LNHNV and CDR2 YYDKDF (reference sequence). CDR3 region: CATSRSGSNRNEQFF. DNA for the CDR3: TGTGCCACCAGCAGGAGCGGGAGTAACCGCAATGAGCAGTTCTTC.

The table lists this clonotype with a few counts. CDR3 in amino acids: CASSLEQPPDTQYF. CDR3 DNA: TGTGCCAGCAGCTTAGAACAGCCCCCAGATACGCAGTATTTT. The chain links TRBV7-2 to TRBJ2-3; D remains unclear. V was shortened by 1 base and J by 4 bases, with 9 bases between the two germline ends. CDR3 size: 14 residues. Germline values: CDR1 SGHTA, CDR2 FQGNSA.

This clonotype was observed a handful of times. The chain has TRBV7-6 and TRBJ2-3, with D hard to call. Per the germline V gene, CDR1 is SGHVS and CDR2 is FNYEAQ. This CDR3 is built from 16 residues. V shed 5 bases and J shed 0 bases, with 15 bases lying between them. The DNA for the CDR3 is TGTGCCAGCAGCCCCCAAGCCGTATCTAGCACAGATACGCAGTATTTT. Translating gives CASSPQAVSSTDTQYF.

The chain couples TRBV20-1 to TRBJ1-5; 8 bases fit TRBD1. Looked up from germline, CDR1 is DFQATT and CDR2 is SNEGSKA (reference sequence). V lost 2 bases to trimming and J lost 2 bases; unmatched junction nucleotides: 5. The CDR3 totals 15 residues. This CDR3 is CSARPQGAGNQPQHF. The CDR3 bases are TGCAGTGCTAGACCTCAGGGGGCTGGCAATCAGCCCCAGCATTTT.

This clonotype was detected a few times. The chain has TRBV27 and TRBJ1-2; tentative D call: TRBD1 (6 bases). The CDR3 runs to 13 residues. Germline assignment: CDR1 MNHEY and CDR2 SMNVEV (reference sequence). The V end was cut by 5 bases, the J end by 4 bases, with 11 bases between. The CDR3 loop is CASSPGQSYGYTF. The CDR3 DNA is TGTGCCAGCAGTCCCGGACAGAGCTATGGCTACACCTTC.

This clonotype came up a few times. This rearrangement joins TRBV20-1 to TRBJ1-2; TRBD1 agrees at 11 bases. After removal of 6 bases from V and 5 bases from J, the junction contained 8 bases not matched to a gene. This CDR3 comprises 14 residues. CDR1 is DFQATT, CDR2 SNEGSKA, per germline (reference sequence). The CDR3 region has the DNA TGCAGTGCCTCCGGGACAGGGGGAGGGTATGGCTACACCTTC. Translating it yields CSASGTGGGYGYTF.

This clonotype came up many times. The V call is TRBV5-1, the J call TRBJ2-1; tentatively, D is TRBD1 or TRBD2 (6 bases each). This CDR3 is built from 15 residues. Germline V gene sequence: CDR1 SGHRS, CDR2 YFSETQ. Deletions cut 0 bases from V and 2 bases from J, with 9 bases between. CDR3 region: CASSLVGGPYNEQFF. The CDR3 nucleotides are TGCGCCAGCAGCTTGGTCGGGGGCCCCTACAATGAGCAGTTCTTC.

This clonotype showed up just a few times. This sequence joins TRBV6-2 or TRBV6-3 and TRBJ1-1, with D possibly being TRBD1 (6 bases). The CDR3 has 13 residues. CDR1 and CDR2 (germline): MNHEY, SVGEGT. The V gene lost 8 bases and the J gene lost 3 bases, with 13 bases spanning the gap. In nucleotides, the CDR3 is TGTGCCAGCGGTACTACAGGGTACACTGAAGCTTTCTTT. Its translation: CASGTTGYTEAFF.

The chain recombines TRBV20-1 with TRBJ2-3; D is tentatively TRBD1 or TRBD2 (5 bases each). V was trimmed by 7 bases and J by 4 bases, leaving 18 bases between them. Germline CDR1 DFQATT, CDR2 SNEGSKA (reference sequence). The CDR3 extends over 14 amino acids. The CDR3 spells CSVYYPGRSDTQYF. The CDR3, as DNA: TGCAGTGTTTACTATCCGGGACGCTCAGATACGCAGTATTTT.

The V and J genes are TRBV6-1 and TRBJ1-4; D is ambiguous. CDR3 length: 15 amino acids. From germline, CDR1 is MNHNS and CDR2 SASEGT. Trimming left V 6 bases short and J 7 bases short, with 18 bases between. In nucleotides, the CDR3 is TGTGCCAGCAGCAAGGGTCTCTTGGGTAGTGAAAAACTGTTTTTT. It is translated as CASSKGLLGSEKLFF.

This clonotype has only a few counts. The chain recombines TRBV7-6 with TRBJ2-3, with D possibly matching TRBD1 (6 bases). Germline V gives CDR1 SGHVS, CDR2 FNYEAQ. The CDR3 is 14 residues long. The V and J ends lost 5 bases and 5 bases respectively, with 14 bases between them. The CDR3 protein is CASSDPTGQDTQYF. The CDR3 DNA sequence: TGTGCCAGCAGCGATCCAACAGGGCAAGATACGCAGTATTTT.

This clonotype has ten or more counts. The CDR3 protein is CASSPAGGVQETQYF. Here the CDR3 DNA reads TGTGCCAGCAGCCCTGCGGGGGGGGTCCAAGAGACCCAGTACTTC. The chain links TRBV11-2 to TRBJ2-5; 9 bases agree with TRBD2. Per germline, CDR1 SGHAT and CDR2 FQNNGV. The CDR3 loop spans 15 amino acids. The V gene end was trimmed by 5 bases and the J gene end by 1 base; junction bases not matched to a gene: 5.

This clonotype showed up just a few times. This sequence joins TRBV5-1 and TRBJ2-5, with D unclear. V was trimmed by 4 bases and J by 2 bases, leaving 12 bases between them. From germline, CDR1 is SGHRS and CDR2 YFSETQ. The CDR3 length is 14 residues. CDR3 bases: TGCGCCAGCAGCCCCCGGACCGTACAAGAGACCCAGTACTTC. It encodes CASSPRTVQETQYF. Based on the CDR3 plus reference TRBV5-1 and TRBJ2-5, the full variable domain is KAGVTQTPRYLIKTRGQQVTLSCSPISGHRSVSWYQQTPGQGLQFLFEYFSETQRNKGNFPGRFSGRQFSNSRSEMNVSTLELGDSALYLCASSPRTVQETQYFGPGTRLLVL.

This clonotype was seen many times. The CDR3 region has the DNA TGTGCCAGCAGCTTTTCCCGGTGGGGTGGCGTAGCTAGCAATCAGCCCCAGCATTTT. Protein: CASSFSRWGGVASNQPQHF. The V gene is TRBV5-6, the J gene TRBJ1-5; no reliable D call. CDR3 length equals 19 residues. Germline assignment: CDR1 SGHDT and CDR2 YYEEEE. V was pared by 2 bases and J by 0 bases, with 21 bases between.

This clonotype appeared once. The chain combines TRBV18 with TRBJ1-4, with D uncertain. The V and J ends lost 5 bases and 8 bases respectively, with 12 bases between them. The CDR3 is 13 residues long. CDR1 is KGHSH, CDR2 LQKENI, per germline. CDR3 in amino acids: CASSKGLNEKLFF. The CDR3 DNA sequence: TGTGCCAGCTCAAAAGGGCTTAACGAAAAACTGTTTTTT.